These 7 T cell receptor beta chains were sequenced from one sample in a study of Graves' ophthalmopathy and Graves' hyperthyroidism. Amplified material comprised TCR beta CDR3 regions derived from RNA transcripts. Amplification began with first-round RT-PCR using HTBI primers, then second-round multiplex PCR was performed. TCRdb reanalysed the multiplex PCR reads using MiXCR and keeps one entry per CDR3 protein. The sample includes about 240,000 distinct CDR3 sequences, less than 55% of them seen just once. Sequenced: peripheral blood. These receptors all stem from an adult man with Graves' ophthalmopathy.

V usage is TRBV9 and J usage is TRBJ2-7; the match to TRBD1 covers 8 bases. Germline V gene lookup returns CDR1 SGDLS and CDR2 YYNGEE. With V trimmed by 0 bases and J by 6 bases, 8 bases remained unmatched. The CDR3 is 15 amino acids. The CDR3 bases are TGTGCCAGCAGCGTAGACCGGACAGGGTGGCGCGAGCAGTACTTC. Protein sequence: CASSVDRTGWREQYF.

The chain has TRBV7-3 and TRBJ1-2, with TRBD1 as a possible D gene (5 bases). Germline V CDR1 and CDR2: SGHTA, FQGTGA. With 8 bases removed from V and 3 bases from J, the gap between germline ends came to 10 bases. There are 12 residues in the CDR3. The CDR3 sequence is CASSPTDYGYTF. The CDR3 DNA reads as TGTGCCAGCTCGCCGACAGACTATGGCTACACCTTC.

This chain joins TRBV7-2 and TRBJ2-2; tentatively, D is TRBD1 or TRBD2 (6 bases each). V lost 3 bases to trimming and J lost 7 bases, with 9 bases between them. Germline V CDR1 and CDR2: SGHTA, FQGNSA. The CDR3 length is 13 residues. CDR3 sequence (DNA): TGTGCCAGCAGCTTGGGGGGCCTCGGGGAGCTGTTTTTT. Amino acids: CASSLGGLGELFF.

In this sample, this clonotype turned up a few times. The CDR3 sequence is CSAVQGGGYTF. CDR3 in DNA: TGCAGTGCGGTACAGGGGGGAGGCTACACCTTC. The chain couples TRBV20-1 to TRBJ1-2; 8 nucleotides align to TRBD1. Germline V gives CDR1 DFQATT, CDR2 SNEGSKA (reference sequence). The J segment lost 8 bases and the V segment lost 6 bases, leaving 5 bases of the junction unmatched. There are 11 residues in the CDR3.

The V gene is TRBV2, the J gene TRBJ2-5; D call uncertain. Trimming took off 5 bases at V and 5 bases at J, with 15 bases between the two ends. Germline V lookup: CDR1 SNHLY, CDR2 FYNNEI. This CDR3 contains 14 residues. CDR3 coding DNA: TGTGCCAGCAGTTACTCGCGGCTACAGGAGACCCAGTACTTC. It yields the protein CASSYSRLQETQYF.

The CDR3 bases are TGTGCCAGCAGCCCGAGCGGGCCCTCTTACGAGCAGTACTTC. As protein: CASSPSGPSYEQYF. This chain links TRBV7-2 with TRBJ2-7, with D tentatively TRBD2 (6 bases). The CDR3 runs to 14 residues. Germline-derived CDR1 and CDR2 are SGHTA and FQGNSA. Trimming removed 5 bases from V and 4 bases from J, with 15 bases in between.

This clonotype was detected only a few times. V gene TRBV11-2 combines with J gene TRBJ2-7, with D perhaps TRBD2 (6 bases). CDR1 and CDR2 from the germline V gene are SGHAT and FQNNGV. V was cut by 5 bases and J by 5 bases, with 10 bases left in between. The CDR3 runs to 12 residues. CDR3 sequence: CASSRDLDEQYF. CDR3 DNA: TGTGCCAGCAGCCGGGACTTGGACGAGCAGTACTTC.